Only a few counts were recorded for the clone carrying this T cell receptor (beta chain). No antigen is known for it. Preparation of the TCRbeta library involved a method that used unique molecular identifiers. TCRdb redid the calling of the PCR reads with MiXCR, one entry per CDR3 protein. Here the sample spans 480,000 or so distinct CDR3 sequences, over 9.5% being singletons. The sample belongs to a study of T-cell reconstitution after alpha-beta-depleted transplantation in children. Study findings and constraints: About two months after transplant, alpha-beta T cells reportedly came from several hundred expanded graft clones. One year post-transplant, T-cell counts and diversity were largely derived from T cells produced anew. Some patients showed high day-60 TCRbeta diversity, which derived from surviving recipient T cells and thymic progenitors.

The germline V gene has CDR1 DFQATT and CDR2 SNEGSKA (reference sequence). The CDR3 sequence is 16 residues long. V shed 0 bases, J shed 9 bases, and the junction held 14 bases outside the gene matches. V is TRBV20-1 and J is TRBJ2-3, with TRBD2 matching 8 bases. The clonotype comes from a child under 10 years old with inherited bone marrow failure, due to receive a stem cell transplant. This sample comprised PBMCs, obtained before TCRalphabeta/CD19-depleted stem cell transplant. The CDR3 loop is CSARDRISGAYGTQYF. The CDR3 DNA sequence: TGCAGTGCTAGAGATCGGATTAGCGGGGCCTACGGAACGCAGTATTTT.